The 23 T cell receptor beta chains below were found in one sample sequenced in a study of PD-1 blockade in classical Hodgkin lymphoma. This table comes from immunoSEQ multiplex PCR, and its TCRdb copy is limited to in-frame clones, with some not included. The table shows some 58,000 clones, with more than 70% occurring only once. No patient escaped relapse after autologous stem cell transplantation, and brentuximab vedotin exposure varied. Specimen: peripheral blood mononuclear cells (PBMCs), collected before the second cycle of nivolumab. The receptors were sampled from a human donor with classical Hodgkin lymphoma.

The V and J genes are TRBV6-4 and TRBJ2-3; 7 nucleotides line up with TRBD2. Trimming at V came to 10 bases and at J to 5 bases, leaving 18 bases not matched to a gene. Per germline, CDR1 MRHNA and CDR2 SNTAGT. The CDR3 sequence is 16 residues long. CDR3 sequence (DNA): TGTGCCATCCAGGGCTTGACCCGGGGGGTCGAAGATACGCAGTATTTT. It yields the protein CAIQGLTRGVEDTQYF.

This rearrangement joins TRBV21-1 to TRBJ1-6; the table gives TRBD1 as D, unverified against the DNA. TRBV21-1 is flagged as a pseudogene. This CDR3 is built from 16 residues. This chain's CDR3 is CASSQNPGTVNSPLHF. The DNA of the CDR3 is TGTGCCAGCAGCCAAAACCCCGGGACAGTTAATTCACCCCTCCACTTT.

The V gene is TRBV5-1, the J gene TRBJ2-5; D is possibly TRBD2 (7 bases). The CDR3 is made up of 14 amino acids. V was cut by 7 bases and J by 5 bases, with 18 bases left in between. Germline V lookup: CDR1 SGHRS, CDR2 YFSETQ. CDR3 nucleotide sequence: TGCGCCAGCCACACCACCGGGGGGCGGGAGACCCAGTACTTC. It translates to CASHTTGGRETQYF.

This clone was observed a few times. This sequence joins TRBV4-2 and TRBJ2-2; D gene ambiguous. The CDR3 has 12 residues. The germline V and J ends were trimmed by 5 bases and 5 bases, with 6 bases remaining between them. Germline V gene sequence: CDR1 LGHNA, CDR2 YNFKEQ. CDR3: CASSEVTGELFF. The CDR3 coding sequence is TGTGCCAGCAGCGAGGTAACCGGGGAGCTGTTTTTT.

The chain combines TRBV5-1 with TRBJ1-4; D gene unclear. Trimming took off 1 base at V and 3 bases at J, with 10 bases between the two ends. Looked up from germline, CDR1 is SGHRS and CDR2 is YFSETQ. This CDR3 is 15 amino acids long. CDR3 nucleotide sequence: TGCGCCAGCAGCTTGAGCGGGTATCCTAATGAAAAACTGTTTTTT. It specifies CASSLSGYPNEKLFF.

The gene calls are TRBV5-1 and TRBJ1-1; maybe TRBD1 (6 bases). CDR1 is SGHRS, CDR2 YFSETQ, per germline. The CDR3 runs 14 residues. Trimming cost V 2 bases and J 0 bases, with 8 bases left between them. DNA for the CDR3: TGCGCCAGCAGCTTCGGGACACTGAACACTGAAGCTTTCTTT. Its translation is CASSFGTLNTEAFF.

The gene calls are TRBV7-9 and TRBJ1-2; tentatively, D is TRBD1 (5 bases). The germline V gene has CDR1 SEHNR and CDR2 FQNEAQ (reference sequence). Trimming cost V 5 bases and J 1 base, with 8 bases left between them. The CDR3 sequence is 13 residues long. For the CDR3, the DNA is TGTGCCAGCAGCCAACAGGATAACTATGGCTACACCTTC. This sequence encodes CASSQQDNYGYTF.

This clone showed up just once. J is TRBJ2-7 and V is TRBV7-8; 9 bases map to TRBD1. Trimming at V came to 1 base and at J to 7 bases, leaving 2 bases not matched to a gene. CDR1 and CDR2 (germline): SGHVS, FQNEAQ. The CDR3 has 13 amino acids. In DNA form, the CDR3 reads TGTGCCAGCAGCTTAGGGGACAGGGTTGAGCAGTACTTC. It yields the protein CASSLGDRVEQYF.

The chain carries TRBV5-1 and TRBJ2-7, with TRBD2 matching 11 bases. This CDR3 is built from 14 residues. From germline, CDR1 is SGHRS and CDR2 YFSETQ. The V segment lost 4 bases and the J segment 3 bases; nucleotides outside the gene matches: 3. The CDR3 protein is CASSGGTSGYEQYF. The CDR3 coding sequence is TGCGCCAGCAGCGGGGGGACTAGCGGCTACGAGCAGTACTTC. Combining the CDR3 with reference TRBV5-1 and TRBJ2-7 gives the whole variable domain KAGVTQTPRYLIKTRGQQVTLSCSPISGHRSVSWYQQTPGQGLQFLFEYFSETQRNKGNFPGRFSGRQFSNSRSEMNVSTLELGDSALYLCASSGGTSGYEQYFGPGTRLTVT.

This clone was detected only once. This chain connects TRBV7-8 to TRBJ1-3; D uncertain. From germline, CDR1 is SGHVS and CDR2 FQNEAQ. CDR3 length: 13 residues. V was cut by 1 base and J by 4 bases, with 5 bases left in between. CDR3 nucleotides: TGTGCCAGCAGCTTAGTTCAAGGAAACACCATATATTTT. Translating gives CASSLVQGNTIYF. The variable domain in full, completed from reference TRBV7-8 and TRBJ1-3, reads GAGVSQSPRYKVAKRGQDVALRCDPISGHVSLFWYQQALGQGPEFLTYFQNEAQLDKSGLPSDRFFAERPEGSVSTLKIQRTQQEDSAVYLCASSLVQGNTIYFGEGSWLTVV.

The chain couples TRBV9 to TRBJ2-3; the match to TRBD2 covers 10 bases. CDR3 length: 16 amino acids. Germline CDR1 reads SGDLS; CDR2 reads YYNGEE. Trimming cost V 0 bases and J 3 bases; bases outside gene matches: 4. DNA of the CDR3: TGTGCCAGCAGCGTAGGGCTAGCGGGGGTAACAGATACGCAGTATTTT. This sequence encodes CASSVGLAGVTDTQYF.

The rearrangement uses TRBV27 and TRBJ2-7, with TRBD1 identical over 8 bases. The V and J ends lost 3 bases and 7 bases, in that order; junction bases with no gene match: 11. Germline lookup yields CDR1 MNHEY and CDR2 SMNVEV (reference sequence). The CDR3 contains 15 residues. The chain's CDR3 is CASSLEGTGMEEQYF. The CDR3 DNA reads as TGTGCCAGCAGTTTGGAGGGGACAGGCATGGAGGAGCAGTACTTC.

This clone occurred once. This chain joins TRBV9 and TRBJ2-3, with TRBD2 identical over 9 bases. The CDR3 has 14 amino acids. V trimming: 3 bases; J trimming: 1 base; junction bases outside the gene matches: 0. From germline, CDR1 is SGDLS and CDR2 YYNGEE. CDR3 protein: CASSGTSGTDTQYF. The DNA for the CDR3 is TGTGCCAGCAGCGGGACTAGCGGCACAGATACGCAGTATTTT.

The CDR3 nucleotides are TGTGCCAGCAGCTCCTCCGGATCACTAGGAAACACCATATATTTT. Translating it yields CASSSSGSLGNTIYF. The rearrangement joins TRBV7-9 to TRBJ1-3; D call uncertain. This CDR3 comprises 15 residues. V was trimmed by 4 bases and J by 4 bases, leaving 14 bases between them. The germline V gene encodes CDR1 SEHNR and CDR2 FQNEAQ (reference sequence).

This chain connects TRBV7-3 to TRBJ1-1; D remains ambiguous. The CDR3 runs 13 residues. The V gene's germline CDR1 is SGHTA and CDR2 FQGTGA. The ends were cut back, 1 base at V and 6 bases at J, with 9 bases in the middle. CDR3 sequence (DNA): TGTGCCAGCAGCTTAAGCCGGGAGGCTGAAGCTTTCTTT. Translating gives CASSLSREAEAFF.

The chain employs TRBV5-1 and TRBJ2-3, with D uncertain. The CDR3 loop spans 16 amino acids. Between the trimmed V and J ends, which lost 0 bases and 0 bases, there was a span of 11 bases. Germline lookup yields CDR1 SGHRS and CDR2 YFSETQ. CDR3: CASSLAGLASTDTQYF. CDR3 bases: TGCGCCAGCAGCTTGGCCGGATTAGCTAGCACAGATACGCAGTATTTT.

The chain recombines TRBV6-6 with TRBJ2-5, with D maybe TRBD1 (6 bases). CDR1 and CDR2 (germline): MNHNY, SVGAGI (reference sequence). The CDR3 extends over 14 amino acids. The V and J ends lost 6 bases and 3 bases respectively, with 14 bases between them. This CDR3 is CASSSTGKEETQYF. The CDR3 DNA follows: TGTGCCAGCAGCTCTACAGGGAAAGAAGAGACCCAGTACTTC.

The chain combines TRBV12-5 with TRBJ2-5; D gene uncertain. Looked up from germline, CDR1 is LGHNT and CDR2 is FRNRAP. Deletions cut 5 bases from V and 8 bases from J, with 12 bases between. This CDR3 contains 12 residues. Here the CDR3 reads CASGPLLETQYF. The CDR3 nucleotides read TGTGCTAGTGGTCCCCTTTTGGAAACCCAGTACTTC.

The chain is built from TRBV6-4 and TRBJ1-5; D gene unclear. V dropped 5 bases and J dropped 1 base, with 9 bases sitting between them. CDR3 length equals 14 residues. CDR1 MRHNA and CDR2 SNTAGT come from the germline V gene. CDR3 sequence reads: CASSSEGSNQPQHF. The CDR3 DNA reads TGTGCCAGCAGTTCGGAGGGCAGCAATCAGCCCCAGCATTTT.

The chain has TRBV6-5 and TRBJ1-1; D gene ambiguous. Germline V gene data show CDR1 as MNHEY and CDR2 as SVGAGI. V was cut by 2 bases and J by 1 base, with 14 bases left in between. This CDR3 has 16 amino acids. The CDR3 bases are TGTGCCAGCAGTTACCTGCCCCCCGGGCGGAACACTGAAGCTTTCTTT. This gives the protein CASSYLPPGRNTEAFF.

The chain joins TRBV6-4 to TRBJ1-2; 10 nucleotides line up with TRBD1. This CDR3 comprises 15 residues. Unmatched junction bases numbered 6, after V lost 4 bases and J lost 4 bases. From germline, CDR1 is MRHNA and CDR2 SNTAGT. The CDR3 DNA reads TGTGCCAGCAGTGCCGGGACAGGGGCATCCTATGGCTACACCTTC. This codes for CASSAGTGASYGYTF.

The chain recombines TRBV28 with TRBJ2-4; D not resolved. This CDR3 has 13 amino acids. Looked up from germline, CDR1 is MDHEN and CDR2 is SYDVKM. Trimming removed 2 bases from V and 5 bases from J, with 7 bases in between. CDR3 residues: CASSLIRENIQYF. CDR3 DNA: TGTGCCAGCAGTTTAATTCGGGAAAACATTCAGTACTTC.

Details on this clone: The sample contains more than one DNA sequence encoding this CDR3. The V call is TRBV5-1, the J call TRBJ2-5, with D unclear. V was trimmed by 0 bases and J by 1 base, leaving 4 bases between them. The germline CDR1 and CDR2 sequences are SGHRS and YFSETQ. The CDR3 covers 13 residues. The CDR3 reads CASSLASQETQYF. CDR3 DNA sequence: TGCGCCAGCAGCTTGGCCAGCCAAGAGACCCAGTACTTC. The whole variable domain, filled in from reference TRBV5-1 and TRBJ2-5, reads KAGVTQTPRYLIKTRGQQVTLSCSPISGHRSVSWYQQTPGQGLQFLFEYFSETQRNKGNFPGRFSGRQFSNSRSEMNVSTLELGDSALYLCASSLASQETQYFGPGTRLLVL.